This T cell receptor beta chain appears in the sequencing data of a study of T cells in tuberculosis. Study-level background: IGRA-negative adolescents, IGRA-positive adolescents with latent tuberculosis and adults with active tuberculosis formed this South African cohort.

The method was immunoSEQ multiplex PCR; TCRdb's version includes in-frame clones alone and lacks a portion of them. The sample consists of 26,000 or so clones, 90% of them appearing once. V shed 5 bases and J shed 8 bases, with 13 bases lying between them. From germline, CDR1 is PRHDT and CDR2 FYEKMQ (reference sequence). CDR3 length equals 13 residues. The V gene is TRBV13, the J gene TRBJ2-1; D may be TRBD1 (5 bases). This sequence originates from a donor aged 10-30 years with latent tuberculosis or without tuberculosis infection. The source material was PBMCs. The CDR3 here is CASSTRQQHEQFF. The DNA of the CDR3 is TGTGCCAGCAGCACTCGACAGCAGCATGAGCAGTTCTTC. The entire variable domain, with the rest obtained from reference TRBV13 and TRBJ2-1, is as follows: AAGVIQSPRHLIKEKRETATLKCYPIPRHDTVYWYQQGPGQDPQFLISFYEKMQSDKGSIPDRFSAQQFSDYHSELNMSSLELGDSALYFCASSTRQQHEQFFGPGTRLTVL.